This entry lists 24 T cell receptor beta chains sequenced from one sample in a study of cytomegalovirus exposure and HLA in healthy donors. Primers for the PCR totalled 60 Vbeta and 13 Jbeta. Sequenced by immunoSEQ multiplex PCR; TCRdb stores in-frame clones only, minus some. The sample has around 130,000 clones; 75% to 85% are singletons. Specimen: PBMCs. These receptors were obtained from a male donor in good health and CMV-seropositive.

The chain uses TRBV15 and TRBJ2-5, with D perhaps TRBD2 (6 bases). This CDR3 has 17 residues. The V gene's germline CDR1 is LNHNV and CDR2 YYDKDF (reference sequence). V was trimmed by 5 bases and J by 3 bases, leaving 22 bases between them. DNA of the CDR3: TGTGCCACCAGCCGAACCTCCGGGAGTCCGGGTAAAGAGACCCAGTACTTC. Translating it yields CATSRTSGSPGKETQYF.

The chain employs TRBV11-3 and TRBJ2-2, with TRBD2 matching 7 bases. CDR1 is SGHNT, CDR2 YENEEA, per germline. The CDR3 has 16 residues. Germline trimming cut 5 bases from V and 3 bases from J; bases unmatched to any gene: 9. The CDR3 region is CASSPPGGSDTGELFF. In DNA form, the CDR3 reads TGTGCCAGCAGCCCACCCGGGGGGTCGGACACCGGGGAGCTGTTTTTT.

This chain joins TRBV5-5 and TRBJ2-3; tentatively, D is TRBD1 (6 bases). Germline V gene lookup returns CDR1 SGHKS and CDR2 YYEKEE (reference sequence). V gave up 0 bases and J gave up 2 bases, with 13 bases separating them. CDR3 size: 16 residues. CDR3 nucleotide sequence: TGTGCCAGCAGCTTGGCCCCGGACAGTCCCACAGATACGCAGTATTTT. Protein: CASSLAPDSPTDTQYF. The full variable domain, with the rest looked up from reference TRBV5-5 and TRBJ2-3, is DAGVTQSPTHLIKTRGQQVTLRCSPISGHKSVSWYQQVLGQGPQFIFQYYEKEERGRGNFPDRFSARQFPNYSSELNVNALLLGDSALYLCASSLAPDSPTDTQYFGPGTRLTVL.

CDR3 residues: CASSQSMTDTQYF. The CDR3 nucleotides read TGCGCCAGCAGCCAGAGTATGACAGATACGCAGTATTTT. V usage is TRBV4-3 and J usage is TRBJ2-3; D gene ambiguous. The V end lost 3 bases, the J end lost 3 bases, and 7 bases lay between the germline ends. This CDR3 is built from 13 residues. Germline V lookup: CDR1 LGHNA, CDR2 YSLEER.

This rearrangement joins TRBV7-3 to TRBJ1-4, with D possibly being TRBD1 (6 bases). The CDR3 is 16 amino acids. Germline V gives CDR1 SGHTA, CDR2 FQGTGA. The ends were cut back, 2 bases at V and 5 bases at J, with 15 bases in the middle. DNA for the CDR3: TGTGCCAGCAGCTTAGTTGGGCCAGGGACAAATGAAAAACTGTTTTTT. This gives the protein CASSLVGPGTNEKLFF. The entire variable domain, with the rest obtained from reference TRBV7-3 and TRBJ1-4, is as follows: GAGVSQTPSNKVTEKGKYVELRCDPISGHTALYWYRQSLGQGPEFLIYFQGTGAADDSGLPNDRFFAVRPEGSVSTLKIQRTERGDSAVYLCASSLVGPGTNEKLFFGSGTQLSVL.

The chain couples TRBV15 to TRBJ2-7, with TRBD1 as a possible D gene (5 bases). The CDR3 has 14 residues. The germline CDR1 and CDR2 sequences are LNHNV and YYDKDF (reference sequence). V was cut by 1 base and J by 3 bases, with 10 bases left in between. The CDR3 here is CATSRVQADYEQYF. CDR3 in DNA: TGTGCCACCAGCAGAGTACAGGCAGACTACGAGCAGTACTTC.

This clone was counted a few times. The CDR3 sequence: CASSMDGDPGDEQFF. CDR3 bases: TGTGCCAGTAGTATGGACGGGGACCCGGGAGATGAGCAGTTCTTC. V usage is TRBV19 and J usage is TRBJ2-1; D might be TRBD2 (6 bases). Trimming left V 3 bases short and J 8 bases short, with 17 bases between. The CDR3 sequence is 15 residues long. Germline CDR1 and CDR2: LNHDA and SQIVND (reference sequence).

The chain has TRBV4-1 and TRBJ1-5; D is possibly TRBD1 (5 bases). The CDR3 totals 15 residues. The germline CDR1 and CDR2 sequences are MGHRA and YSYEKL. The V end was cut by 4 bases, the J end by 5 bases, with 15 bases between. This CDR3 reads CASSLDGRGDQPQHF. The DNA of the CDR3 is TGCGCCAGCAGCCTCGACGGGCGGGGGGATCAGCCCCAGCATTTT.

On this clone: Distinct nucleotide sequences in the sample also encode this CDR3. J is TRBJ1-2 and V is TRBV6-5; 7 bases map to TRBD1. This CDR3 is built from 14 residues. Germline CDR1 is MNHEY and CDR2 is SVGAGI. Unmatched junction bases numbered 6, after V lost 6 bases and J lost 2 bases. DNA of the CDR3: TGTGCCAGCAGCTTCGACAGGGCGAACTATGGCTACACCTTC. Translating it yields CASSFDRANYGYTF.

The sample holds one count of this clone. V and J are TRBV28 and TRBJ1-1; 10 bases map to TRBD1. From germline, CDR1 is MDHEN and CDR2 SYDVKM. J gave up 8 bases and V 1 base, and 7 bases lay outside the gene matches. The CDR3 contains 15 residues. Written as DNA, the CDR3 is TGTGCCAGCAGTTTATCGGGACAGGGGAAAACAGAAGCTTTCTTT. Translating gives CASSLSGQGKTEAFF.

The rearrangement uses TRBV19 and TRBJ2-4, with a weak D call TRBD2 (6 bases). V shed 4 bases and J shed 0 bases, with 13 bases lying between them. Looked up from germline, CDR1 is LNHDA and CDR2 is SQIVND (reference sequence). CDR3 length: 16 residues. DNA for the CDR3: TGTGCCAGTAGTACCCTAGCGACTATAGCCAAAAACATTCAGTACTTC. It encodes CASSTLATIAKNIQYF.

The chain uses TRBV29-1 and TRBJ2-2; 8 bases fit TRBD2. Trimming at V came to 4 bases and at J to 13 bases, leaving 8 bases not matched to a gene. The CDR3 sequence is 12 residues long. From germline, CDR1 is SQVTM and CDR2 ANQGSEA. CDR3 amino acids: CSVVAGGNGLFF. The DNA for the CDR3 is TGCAGCGTTGTGGCGGGGGGCAATGGGCTGTTTTTT.

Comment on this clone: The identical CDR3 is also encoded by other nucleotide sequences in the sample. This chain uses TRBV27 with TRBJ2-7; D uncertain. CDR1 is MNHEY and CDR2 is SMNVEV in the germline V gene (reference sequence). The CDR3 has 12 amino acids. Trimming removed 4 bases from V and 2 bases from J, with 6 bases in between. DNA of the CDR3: TGTGCCAGCAGTTCACAGACCTACGAGCAGTACTTC. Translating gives CASSSQTYEQYF.

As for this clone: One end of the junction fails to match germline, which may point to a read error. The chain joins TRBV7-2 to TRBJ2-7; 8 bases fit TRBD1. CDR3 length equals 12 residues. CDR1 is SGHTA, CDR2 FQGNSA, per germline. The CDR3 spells CASSPGTGKGEF. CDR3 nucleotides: TGTGCCAGCAGCCCAGGGACAGGCAAAGGAGAGTTC.

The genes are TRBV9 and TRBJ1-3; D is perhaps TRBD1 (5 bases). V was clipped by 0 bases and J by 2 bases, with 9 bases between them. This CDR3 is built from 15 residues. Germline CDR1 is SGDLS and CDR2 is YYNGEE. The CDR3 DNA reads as TGTGCCAGCAGCGTAGAAGGGGCTGCTGGAAACACCATATATTTT. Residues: CASSVEGAAGNTIYF.

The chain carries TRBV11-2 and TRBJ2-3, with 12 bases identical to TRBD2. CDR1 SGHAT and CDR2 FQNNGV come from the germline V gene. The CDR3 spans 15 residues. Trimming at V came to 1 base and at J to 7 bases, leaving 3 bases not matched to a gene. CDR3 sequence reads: CASSLGLAGGNTQYF. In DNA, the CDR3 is TGTGCCAGCAGCTTAGGGCTAGCGGGAGGGAATACGCAGTATTTT.

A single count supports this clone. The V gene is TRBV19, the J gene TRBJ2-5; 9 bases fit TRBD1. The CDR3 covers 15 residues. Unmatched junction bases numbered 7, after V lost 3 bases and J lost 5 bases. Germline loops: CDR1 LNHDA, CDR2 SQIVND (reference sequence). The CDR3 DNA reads TGTGCCAGTAGTATGCTTCTCGGGACAGGGGAGACCCAGTACTTC. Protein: CASSMLLGTGETQYF.

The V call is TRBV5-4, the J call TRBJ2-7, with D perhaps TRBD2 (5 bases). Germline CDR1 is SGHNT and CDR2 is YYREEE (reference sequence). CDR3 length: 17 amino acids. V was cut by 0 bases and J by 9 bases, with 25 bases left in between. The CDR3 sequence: CASSLASVGFTYEGQYF. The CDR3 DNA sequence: TGTGCCAGCAGCTTGGCCTCGGTGGGATTTACCTACGAGGGGCAGTACTTC.

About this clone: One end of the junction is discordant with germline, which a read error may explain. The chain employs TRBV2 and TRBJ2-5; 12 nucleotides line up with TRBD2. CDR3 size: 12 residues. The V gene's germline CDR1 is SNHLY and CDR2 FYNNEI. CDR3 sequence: CASSEGLAGGDF. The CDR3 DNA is TGTGCCAGCAGTGAAGGGCTAGCGGGAGGGGACTTC.

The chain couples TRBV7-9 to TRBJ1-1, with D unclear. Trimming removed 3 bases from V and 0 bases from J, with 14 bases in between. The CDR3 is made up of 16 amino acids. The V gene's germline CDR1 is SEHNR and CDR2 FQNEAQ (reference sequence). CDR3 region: CASSFRPLGVNTEAFF. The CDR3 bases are TGTGCCAGCAGCTTTAGACCACTTGGAGTGAACACTGAAGCTTTCTTT.

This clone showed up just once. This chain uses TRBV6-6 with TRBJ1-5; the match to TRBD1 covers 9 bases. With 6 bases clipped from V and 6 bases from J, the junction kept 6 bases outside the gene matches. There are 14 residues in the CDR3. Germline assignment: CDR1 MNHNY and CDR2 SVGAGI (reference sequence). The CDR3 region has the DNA TGTGCCAGCAGGCCCGGGACAGGGTTTCAGCCCCAGCATTTT. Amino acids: CASRPGTGFQPQHF.

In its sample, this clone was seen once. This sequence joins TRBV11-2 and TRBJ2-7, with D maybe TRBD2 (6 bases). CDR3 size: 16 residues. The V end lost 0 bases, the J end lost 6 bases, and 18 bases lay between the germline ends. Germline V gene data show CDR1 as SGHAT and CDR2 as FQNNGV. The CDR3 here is CASSLEGGTSLLEQYF. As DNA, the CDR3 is TGTGCCAGCAGCTTAGAGGGAGGTACTAGCCTCCTCGAGCAGTACTTC.

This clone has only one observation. The CDR3 region has the DNA TGTGCCAGCAGCTTTCGTGACAGACGAGCAGGTGAGCAGTTCTTC. It encodes CASSFRDRRAGEQFF. The J gene is TRBJ2-1, the V gene TRBV5-4, with D possibly TRBD1 on 5 matching bases. V lost 2 bases, J lost 9 bases, and 18 bases lay in between. The CDR3 covers 15 residues. Germline assignment: CDR1 SGHNT and CDR2 YYREEE (reference sequence).

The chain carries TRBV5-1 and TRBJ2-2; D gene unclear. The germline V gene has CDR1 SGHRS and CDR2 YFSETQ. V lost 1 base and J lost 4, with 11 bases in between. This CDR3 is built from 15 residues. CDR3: CASSLIGPRTGELFF. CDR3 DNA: TGCGCCAGCAGCTTGATCGGTCCGCGCACCGGGGAGCTGTTTTTT.